This TCR beta chain derives from a study of shared T cell receptors in the human thymus. Profiled with immunoSEQ multiplex PCR; TCRdb holds only in-frame clones, not every one. In the table there are about 660,000 clones, more than 75% of which are singletons. This sample was shared with a second study, whose subject was human thymus T cells. That report notes: Donation came from healthy Finnish infants having corrective surgery for congenital heart defects.

The source is a boy in the first two years of life with a congenital heart defect. The sequenced material came from thymocytes.

The CDR3 protein is CASSLGVEADTQYF. The CDR3 nucleotides read TGTGCCAGCAGCTTAGGTGTCGAGGCAGATACGCAGTATTTT. The chain has TRBV7-6 and TRBJ2-3; D is unclear. The V gene's germline CDR1 is SGHVS and CDR2 FNYEAQ. The CDR3 is 14 amino acids. Trimming pared 1 base from V and 4 bases from J, leaving 9 bases between.